A selection of T cell receptor beta chains follows, all from one sample in a study of blood T cell repertoires in COVID-19. Using immunoSEQ multiplex PCR, the repertoire was profiled, and TCRdb retains in-frame clones only, with some absent. The repertoire holds 55,000 to 80,000 clones, with about 83% as singletons. Sequencing used peripheral blood. These receptors all come from a man aged 45-65 years with active COVID-19. CDR3s include the opening cysteine and the closing phenylalanine or tryptophan. The order of the fields is J gene, V gene, clone size, D gene, CDR3 protein, CDR3 DNA. D genes are given only for firm matches. Expanded clones are given a class, and other clones once, few, many or no size at all.

>TRBJ1-2|TRBV18|.|.
CASSPGLLYGYTF
TGTGCCAGCTCACCAGGGCTACTCTATGGCTACACCTTC
>TRBJ1-2|TRBV29-1|.|TRBD1
CSGTTGSDYGYTF
TGCAGCGGTACGACAGGGTCGGACTATGGCTACACCTTC
>TRBJ1-4|TRBV4-1|.|.
CASSQLGNEKLFF
TGCGCCAGCAGCCAACTCGGTAATGAAAAACTGTTTTTT
>TRBJ2-7|TRBV5-1|.|.
CASSLWGLAGSYEQYF
TGCGCCAGCAGCTTATGGGGATTGGCGGGATCCTACGAGCAGTACTTC
>TRBJ2-3|TRBV18|.|.
CASSPRGITDTQYF
TGTGCCAGCTCTCCCAGGGGTATAACAGATACGCAGTATTTT
>TRBJ2-1|TRBV11-2|.|.
CASSSLKSGPRSYNEQFF
TGTGCCAGCAGCTCTCTCAAGAGCGGGCCCCGCTCCTACAATGAGCAGTTCTTC
>TRBJ1-6|TRBV19|.|TRBD1
CASKGQGETPLHF
TGTGCCAGTAAAGGACAGGGGGAAACACCCCTCCACTTT
>TRBJ1-1|TRBV9|once|.
CASNTFDTSNTEAFF
TGTGCCAGCAACACTTTCGACACATCAAACACTGAAGCTTTCTTT
>TRBJ1-2|TRBV2|.|TRBD1
CASSQDRGLYGYTF
TGTGCCAGCAGTCAGGACAGGGGGCTCTATGGCTACACCTTC
>TRBJ1-6|TRBV23-1|.|.
CASSQEAGLNSPLHF
TGCGCCAGCAGTCAAGAGGCAGGGCTAAATTCACCCCTCCACTTT
>TRBJ2-3|TRBV11-2|.|.
CASSLGADTQYF
TGTGCCAGCAGCTTAGGAGCAGATACGCAGTATTTT
>TRBJ1-2|TRBV4-1|.|TRBD1
CASSLWTGSGYTF
TGCGCCAGCAGTCTTTGGACAGGGAGCGGCTACACCTTC
>TRBJ2-7|TRBV6-2/TRBV6-3|.|.
CASSYSHGYEQYF
TGTGCCAGCAGTTACTCTCACGGCTACGAGCAGTACTTC
>TRBJ1-1|TRBV24-1|.|.
CATSEAGDTEAFF
TGTGCCACCAGTGAGGCAGGGGACACTGAAGCTTTCTTT
>TRBJ2-7|TRBV25-1|.|.
CASSEYSGVNEQYF
TGTGCCAGCAGTGAATATAGTGGAGTGAACGAGCAGTACTTC
>TRBJ1-6|TRBV10-2|.|.
CASRNGGADNSPLHF
TGCGCCAGCCGAAACGGGGGGGCCGATAATTCACCCCTCCACTTT
>TRBJ2-3|TRBV3-1/TRBV3-2|.|.
CASSQDVGTDTQYF
TGTGCCAGCAGCCAAGACGTAGGCACAGATACGCAGTATTTT
>TRBJ2-1|TRBV15|.|.
CATSRDLSKSSYNEQFF
TGTGCCACCAGCAGAGATCTCTCTAAATCCTCCTACAATGAGCAGTTCTTC
>TRBJ1-4|TRBV3-1/TRBV3-2|.|TRBD1
CASSLPGQVNEKLFF
TGTGCCAGCAGCCTCCCCGGACAGGTCAATGAAAAACTGTTTTTT
>TRBJ2-3|TRBV2|.|TRBD2
CASRLRAGLITDTQYF
TGTGCCAGCAGGCTACGAGCGGGACTGATCACAGATACGCAGTATTTT
>TRBJ1-3|TRBV6-1|.|.
CASSESPRGGTDTIYF
TGTGCCAGCAGTGAAAGCCCGCGGGGAGGGACGGACACCATATATTTT
>TRBJ1-1|TRBV28|.|TRBD1
CASSYGQGGTEAFF
TGTGCCAGCAGTTATGGACAGGGCGGGACTGAAGCTTTCTTT
>TRBJ2-7|TRBV7-2|.|.
CASSFGGVEREQYF
TGTGCCAGCAGCTTTGGAGGGGTCGAAAGGGAGCAGTACTTC
>TRBJ2-1|TRBV4-1|once|TRBD1
CASSQTRDRSYNEQFF
TGCGCCAGCAGCCAGACCCGGGACAGATCCTACAATGAGCAGTTCTTC
>TRBJ1-3|TRBV5-1|.|.
CASSLGQPRGNTIYF
TGCGCCAGCAGCTTGGGCCAGCCGCGGGGAAACACCATATATTTT
>TRBJ1-1|TRBV11-3|.|TRBD1
CASSRTGETEAFF
TGTGCCAGCAGCCGAACAGGGGAGACTGAAGCTTTCTTT
>TRBJ2-7|TRBV7-2|.|TRBD1
CASSLVGTGGNEQYF
TGTGCCAGCAGCTTAGTCGGGACAGGGGGCAACGAGCAGTACTTC
>TRBJ2-5|TRBV28|.|.
CASGQLSTETQYF
TGTGCCAGCGGACAGCTCTCGACAGAGACCCAGTACTTC
>TRBJ1-4|TRBV19|.|TRBD1
CASSTDGQGGANEKLFF
TGTGCCAGTAGTACCGACGGACAGGGAGGGGCTAATGAAAAACTGTTTTTT
>TRBJ2-2|TRBV18|.|.
CASSPTGRGANTGELFF
TGTGCCAGCTCACCAACAGGGAGAGGGGCTAACACCGGGGAGCTGTTTTTT